This T cell receptor (beta chain) was observed in a study of cytomegalovirus exposure and HLA in healthy donors. Worth noting for this clone: What it recognizes is unknown.

PCR involved 60 Vbeta and 13 Jbeta primers. Produced via immunoSEQ multiplex PCR; TCRdb's table is partial and in-frame only. The repertoire holds 90,000 to 120,000 clones, with 70% as singletons. Study-level points and caveats: Previous analysis showed most TCR beta V segments were productive about 90% or about 30% of the time. It has been reported that TCR beta sequences accurately predicted the HLA-A and HLA-B alleles of most subjects.

The origin of this receptor is a man aged 35 to 55 in good health and CMV-seropositive. Sequenced sample: PBMCs.

The CDR3, as DNA: TGTGCCAGCAGCCTCCACACTAGCGGGACCTACGAGCAGTACTTC. It codes for CASSLHTSGTYEQYF. V gene TRBV11-2 combines with J gene TRBJ2-7, with 10 bases aligning to TRBD2. CDR1 and CDR2 (germline): SGHAT, FQNNGV. After removal of 5 bases from V and 2 bases from J, the junction contained 6 bases not matched to a gene. The CDR3 loop spans 15 amino acids.